This TCR beta chain was obtained from a study of cytomegalovirus exposure and HLA in healthy donors (dated by TCRdb to the late 2010s). Study-level background: An earlier analysis of roughly 500 of the donors reported around 280 Gb of sequence data and around 100 million unique TCR beta sequences obtained from about 179 million T cells. Of the 350 to 450 genotyped donors, around 81% fell in the genetic ancestry cluster associated with self-reported Caucasian donors. Typing coverage differed by locus: A, B, C, DRB1 and DQB1 were typed in roughly 629-630 donors, DQA1 in 500 to 550, DPA1 in some 610, and DPB1 in around 490. To study patterns of TCR occurrence, a later analysis re-analyzed previously published TCR beta repertoires from under 750 donors and added high-resolution HLA genotyping. A later genetic analysis used genome-wide SNP genotypes for about 65% of the 666 donors, treating that subset as a discovery cohort. Besides the first cohort of roughly 640 subjects, a separate validation cohort made up of 120 or so different subjects was used. Class I and class II HLA loci were covered by the typing at four-digit resolution. To predict cytomegalovirus infection status, the study brought together high-throughput TCR immunosequencing, statistical association of individual TCRs with disease status, and machine learning. Donor age, sex, ethnicity and CMV serostatus were compiled together with the repertoire data. Approximately 300 gigabases of sequencing data and tens of millions of unique TCR sequences made up an early release that covered approximately 700 HLA-typed donors. About five DR-DQ haplotypes were treated as single units for association and clustering because of strong linkage in the cohort. Among under 450 genotyped donors of the cohort, an average of around 240,000 unique TCR beta nucleotide sequences were sequenced per donor, approximately 20% of them non-productive. The study was designed to test whether signatures of past pathogen exposure could be identified by cataloging public T cell receptors. Using immunosequencing, the study profiled T cell repertoires from roughly 650 subjects and related those repertoires to cytomegalovirus serostatus. Rather than using new phenotypic data, the later analysis identified candidate immune exposures from TCR beta sequences and from how often those sequences occurred across donors. All discovery cohort repertoires had been generated using a single sequencing platform. To decide whether each TCR beta V gene segment behaved as functional or pseudogenic, an earlier analysis of fewer than 750 of the donors relied on high-throughput TCR beta sequencing. What the research found in general, with its limitations: In vitro tests confirmed that a few of the cytomegalovirus-associated TCR beta chains recognize cytomegalovirus antigens. An earlier analysis of several hundred of the donors showed that most TCR beta V segments appeared in productive rearrangements either about 87% or about 30% of the time, which broadly matched IMGT annotations. Seventeen rarely observed V segments, including chromosome 9 orphons, were excluded from the earlier analysis of several hundred of the donors because counts were too low. In a later analysis, several top co-occurrence clusters were reported to appear linked to parvovirus B19, influenza, CMV and Epstein-Barr virus. In both the original and validation cohorts, the classifier was reported to diagnose cytomegalovirus status with high specificity and sensitivity. Roughly uniform sequencing depth across donors was assumed in presence/absence analyses, although this assumption may not hold. In a later analysis, the rate of TCR association differed among HLA loci, with DRB1 alleles having the most associated TCRs and HLA-C alleles having the fewest. Because HLA typing was missing for some donors at each locus, association tests included only the typed subset. The cohort was sequenced for TCR beta chains only, and without alpha or paired-chain data the features that could be detected were limited. Across donors, most TCR sequences were observed very rarely, whereas some public TCRs were present in many individuals. A later genetic analysis associated a missense DCLRE1C variant with V-gene and J-gene trimming of TCR beta chains, and an independent cohort replicated the association. In a later analysis, HLA-associated TCR beta chains were found to be more clonally expanded and to have lower generation probabilities than equally common non-associated chains. Immune exposure information for the cohort was limited to CMV serostatus. Linkage disequilibrium might explain the correlated functional status among segregating V segments, but an unknown experimental factor could not be excluded. In a later analysis, most CMV-associated TCR beta chains were found to appear HLA-restricted, with HLA associations seemingly driven largely by CMV exposure. According to the authors, the approach could potentially be generalized to other disease states and immunological phenotypes. A cluster of highly shared sequence variants was judged likely to represent a technical artifact of the sequencing pipeline. A later analysis associated 16,951 TCR beta sequences with specific HLA alleles at a false discovery rate of 0.05. A further reported finding was that TCR beta sequences accurately predicted the HLA-A and HLA-B alleles for most subjects in the first cohort. Some IMGT-functional V segments, including TRBV6-2 and TRBV6-3, could not be told apart with the 87-base-pair reads, so those segments were excluded. When HLA alleles, especially DR and DQ, strongly co-occurred, TCR associations were difficult to assign to individual alleles. A later genetic analysis reported fewer N-insertions in productive TCRs among donors in an Asian-associated ancestry cluster than the 666-donor mean. A total of roughly 160 TCR beta chains were listed by the study as associated with cytomegalovirus.

The cohort was made up of approximately 670 healthy bone marrow donors. At the time of sampling, all cohort members were nominally healthy, though unrecorded immune exposures were likely present. The donor tested CMV seropositive, placing the donor among the 289 seropositive members of the cohort. A peripheral blood sample was provided by each donor, and peripheral blood mononuclear cells were used for TCR beta sequencing. Genomic DNA was extracted from the blood cell samples with the Qiagen DNeasy Blood Extraction Kit. Relative to germline, V is missing 3 bases and J is missing 6 bases, with 4 bases of the junction outside any gene match. CDR1 and CDR2 are read off the germline V gene as MDHEN and SYDVKM. The CDR3, from cysteine to phenylalanine, totals 13 residues. Only the CDR3 DNA is retained, 39 bases long and in frame from the first base. Receptor amplification or capture employed the immunoSEQ multiplex PCR assay. For the multiplex PCR, a mixture combining 60 forward primers for TCR Vbeta segments and 13 reverse primers for TCR Jbeta segments was used. Amplification of the CDR3 region of rearranged TCR beta genes was performed with a multiplex PCR assay on genomic DNA. On the Illumina HiSeq System, the amplified TCR beta libraries were sequenced as 87-base-pair reads. The study's processing was this. A later analysis counted some 74 million unique TCR beta chains across the 666 repertoires, and 10 million to 12 million of these chains were shared by at least two donors. Raw reads were error-corrected and collapsed into unique sequences by a nearest-neighbor algorithm in which closely related sequences were merged to remove PCR and sequencing errors. CDR3 sequences were aligned to IMGT reference sequences to assign V, D and J gene segments. Each retained sequence needed at least a six-nucleotide match to both a V gene segment and a J gene segment. Rearrangements were called productive when the CDR3 lacked stop codons and stayed in frame with V and J; all others were non-productive. CDR3 was defined by IMGT convention, running from the second conserved V-encoded cysteine to the conserved J-encoded phenylalanine. The earlier analysis of roughly 590 of the donors excluded sequences that lacked an unambiguous match to a single V gene segment. An earlier analysis of over 450 of the donors classified V segments as functional when productive rearrangements were above 56.7% and as segregating when the standard deviation between donors was above 5%. A statistical classification framework was built for diagnosing cytomegalovirus status from the catalog of TCR beta chain sequences. In a later analysis, V and J genes were assigned by comparing TCR nucleotide sequences against IMGT/GENE-DB human TR gene sequences. In a later analysis, CDR3 sequences and most-parsimonious VDJ recombination scenarios were assigned using the TCRdist pipeline. In a later analysis, every TCR beta chain was defined by the combination of its CDR3 amino acid sequence and its V-gene family, and reads without a unique V-gene family were dropped. A later analysis removed 592 highly shared, low-generation-probability nucleotide sequences to deal with suspected cross-contamination and a sequencing artifact. In a later analysis, a clonal expansion index was calculated for each public chain from normalized within-repertoire ranks of inferred template counts. In a later analysis, generation probabilities were computed with a VDJ recombination model fitted to out-of-frame rearrangements, and the resulting probabilities were checked against IGoR. Hypergeometric tests were used in a later analysis to score TCR-TCR, TCR-HLA and TCR-CMV co-occurrence, with a repertoire-size bias correction applied to the TCR pairs. In a later analysis, false discovery rates were estimated by permuting HLA or CMV assignments 20 times. In a later analysis, co-occurring TCRs were grouped using DBSCAN, with TCRdist sequence similarity added in when clustering inside HLA-allele-positive subsets. Repertoires with fewer than 30,000 or more than 120,000 public chains were left out of co-occurrence clustering, as were several repertoires with anomalous nucleotide sharing. TCRdb holds this immuneACCESS table with in-frame rearrangements only. Some clones are missing; in checked studies, unresolved V genes explain under half, and the rest has no known cause. V, J and clone size derive from that table, while D and trimming were established from the DNA sequence. Here the sample has roughly 120,000 clones; about four fifths occur a single time. The top ten clones comprise roughly 13% of the sample.

The table lists this clone with a few counts. No antigen is known for it. No per-base quality is available; no much larger clone lies one base away. Specimen: PBMCs. In this chain, TRBV28 is recombined with TRBJ2-7, and TRBD1 aligns with 8 junction nucleotides. The TCR was taken from a woman aged 60-75 years in good health and CMV-seropositive. In nucleotides, the sequence is TGTGCCAGCAGTTTCCAGGGGGCTTCCGAGCAGTACTTC. This yields the protein CASSFQGASEQYF.